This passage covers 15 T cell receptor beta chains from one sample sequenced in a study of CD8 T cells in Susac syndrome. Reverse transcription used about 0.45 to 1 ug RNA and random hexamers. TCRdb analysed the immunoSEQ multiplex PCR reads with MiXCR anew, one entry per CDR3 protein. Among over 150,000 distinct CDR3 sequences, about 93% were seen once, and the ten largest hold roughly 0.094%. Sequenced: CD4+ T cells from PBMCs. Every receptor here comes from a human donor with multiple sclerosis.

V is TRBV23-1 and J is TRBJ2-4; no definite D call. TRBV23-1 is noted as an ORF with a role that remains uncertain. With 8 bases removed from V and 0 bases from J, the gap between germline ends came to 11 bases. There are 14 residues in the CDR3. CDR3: CASVGILAKNIQYF. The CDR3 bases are TGCGCCAGCGTTGGGATTTTAGCCAAAAACATTCAGTACTTC.

The CDR3 sequence is CATSRDKWNTEAFF. The CDR3 nucleotides are TGTGCCACCAGCAGAGACAAGTGGAACACTGAAGCTTTCTTT. The rearrangement joins TRBV15 to TRBJ1-1; D is ambiguous. V was cut by 0 bases and J by 1 base, with 6 bases left in between. This CDR3 contains 14 residues. Germline CDR1 and CDR2: LNHNV and YYDKDF (reference sequence).

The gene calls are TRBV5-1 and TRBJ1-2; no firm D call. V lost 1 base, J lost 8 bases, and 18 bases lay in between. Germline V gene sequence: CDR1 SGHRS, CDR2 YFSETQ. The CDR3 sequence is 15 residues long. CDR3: CASSLRPAQGQGYTF. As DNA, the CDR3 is TGCGCCAGCAGCTTGCGACCGGCCCAAGGGCAAGGCTACACCTTC.

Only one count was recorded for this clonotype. The CDR3 bases are TGCAGTGCTAGAGGCACGTCGGCGAAAAGCTCCTACGAGCAGTACTTC. Translating gives CSARGTSAKSSYEQYF. The chain combines TRBV20-1 with TRBJ2-7; D remains unclear. CDR1 and CDR2 from the germline V gene are DFQATT and SNEGSKA (reference sequence). The CDR3 length is 16 residues. V lost 1 base, J lost 0 bases, and 16 bases lay in between.

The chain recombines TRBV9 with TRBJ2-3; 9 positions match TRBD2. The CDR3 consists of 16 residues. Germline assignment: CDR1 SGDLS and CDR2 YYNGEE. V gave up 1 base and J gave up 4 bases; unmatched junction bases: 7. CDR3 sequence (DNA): TGTGCCAGCAGCGTAAAGGCGGGGGGGCATTCAGATACGCAGTATTTT. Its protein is CASSVKAGGHSDTQYF.

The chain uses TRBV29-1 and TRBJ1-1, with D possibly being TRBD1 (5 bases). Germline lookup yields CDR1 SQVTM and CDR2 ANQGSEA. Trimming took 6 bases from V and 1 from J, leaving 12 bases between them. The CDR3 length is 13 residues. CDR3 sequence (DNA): TGCAGCGTCAACCCGGGGGGGAACACTGAAGCTTTCTTT. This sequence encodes CSVNPGGNTEAFF.

The CDR3 here is CASSAGGTQYF. DNA for the CDR3: TGTGCCAGCAGCGCGGGGGGGACCCAGTACTTC. The chain employs TRBV7-3 and TRBJ2-5, with 8 bases fitting TRBD2. Germline loops: CDR1 SGHTA, CDR2 FQGTGA. The CDR3 sequence is 11 residues long. The J segment lost 7 bases and the V segment lost 5 bases, leaving 0 bases of the junction unmatched.

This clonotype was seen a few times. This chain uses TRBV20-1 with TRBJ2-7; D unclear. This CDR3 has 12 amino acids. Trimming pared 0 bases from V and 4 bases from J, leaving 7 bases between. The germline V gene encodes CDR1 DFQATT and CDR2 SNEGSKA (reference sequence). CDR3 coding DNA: TGCAGTGCTAGAGACACGCGGTACGAGCAGTACTTC. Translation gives CSARDTRYEQYF.

CDR3 loop: CASSQVLGNYNEQFF. In DNA, the CDR3 is TGTGCCAGCAGCCAAGTTTTAGGGAACTACAATGAGCAGTTCTTC. The chain recombines TRBV3-1 with TRBJ2-1; D is undetermined. The CDR3 is 15 amino acids. Germline assignment: CDR1 LGHDT and CDR2 YNNKEL (reference sequence). The V end lost 1 base, the J end lost 3 bases, and 10 bases lay between the germline ends.

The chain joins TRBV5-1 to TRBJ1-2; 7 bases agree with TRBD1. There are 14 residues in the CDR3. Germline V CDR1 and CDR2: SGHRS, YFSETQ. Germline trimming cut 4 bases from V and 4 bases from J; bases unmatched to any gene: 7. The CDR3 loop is CASSLLQGSYGYTF. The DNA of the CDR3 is TGCGCCAGCAGCCTACTACAGGGGAGCTATGGCTACACCTTC.

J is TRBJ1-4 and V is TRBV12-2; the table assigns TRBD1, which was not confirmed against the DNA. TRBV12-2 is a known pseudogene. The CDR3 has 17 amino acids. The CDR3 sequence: CASRPGRGGITNEKLFF. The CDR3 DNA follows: TGTGCAAGTCGCCCCGGGAGAGGGGGCATAACTAATGAAAAACTGTTTTTT.

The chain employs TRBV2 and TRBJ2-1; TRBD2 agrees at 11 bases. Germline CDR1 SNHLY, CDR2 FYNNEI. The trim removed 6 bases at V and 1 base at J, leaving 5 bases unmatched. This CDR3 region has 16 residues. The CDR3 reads CASRFSGRASYNEQFF. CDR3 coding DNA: TGTGCCAGCAGGTTTAGCGGGAGGGCTTCCTACAATGAGCAGTTCTTC.

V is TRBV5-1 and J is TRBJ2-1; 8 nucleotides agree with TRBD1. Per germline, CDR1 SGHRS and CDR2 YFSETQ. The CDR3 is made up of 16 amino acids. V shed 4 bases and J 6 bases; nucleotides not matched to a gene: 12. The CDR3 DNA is TGCGCCAGCAGCATCCAGGGGGCCAACATTTTCAATGAGCAGTTCTTC. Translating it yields CASSIQGANIFNEQFF.

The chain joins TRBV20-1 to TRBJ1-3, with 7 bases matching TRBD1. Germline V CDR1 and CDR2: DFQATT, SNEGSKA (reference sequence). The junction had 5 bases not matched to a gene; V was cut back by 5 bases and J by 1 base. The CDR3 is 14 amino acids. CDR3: CSAPDRNSGNTIYF. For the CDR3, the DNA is TGCAGTGCTCCGGACAGGAATTCTGGAAACACCATATATTTT.

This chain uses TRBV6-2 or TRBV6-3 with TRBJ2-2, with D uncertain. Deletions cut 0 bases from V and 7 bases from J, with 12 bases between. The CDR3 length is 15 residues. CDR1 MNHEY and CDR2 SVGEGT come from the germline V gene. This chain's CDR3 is CASSYSVGRVGELFF. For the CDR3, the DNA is TGTGCCAGCAGTTACTCGGTAGGGCGCGTCGGGGAGCTGTTTTTT.